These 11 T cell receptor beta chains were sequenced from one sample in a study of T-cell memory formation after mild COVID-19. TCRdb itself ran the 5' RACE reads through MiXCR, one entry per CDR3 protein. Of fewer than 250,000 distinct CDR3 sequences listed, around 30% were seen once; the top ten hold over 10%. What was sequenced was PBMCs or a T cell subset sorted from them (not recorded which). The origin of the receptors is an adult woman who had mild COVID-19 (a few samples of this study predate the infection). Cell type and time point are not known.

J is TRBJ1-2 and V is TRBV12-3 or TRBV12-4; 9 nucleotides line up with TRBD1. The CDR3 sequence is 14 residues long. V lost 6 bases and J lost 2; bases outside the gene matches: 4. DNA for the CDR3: TGTGCCAGCAGAAAACAGGGGGCCAACTATGGCTACACCTTC. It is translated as CASRKQGANYGYTF.

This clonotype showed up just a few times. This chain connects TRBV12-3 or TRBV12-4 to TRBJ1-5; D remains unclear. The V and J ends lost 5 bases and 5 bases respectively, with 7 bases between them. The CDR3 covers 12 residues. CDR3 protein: CASSPTDQPQHF. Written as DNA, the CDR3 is TGTGCCAGCAGTCCCACGGATCAGCCCCAGCATTTT.

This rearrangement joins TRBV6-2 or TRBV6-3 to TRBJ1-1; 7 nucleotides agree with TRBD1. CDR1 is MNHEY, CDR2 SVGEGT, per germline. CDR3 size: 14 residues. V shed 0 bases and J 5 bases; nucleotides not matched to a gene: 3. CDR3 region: CASSYSRGRTEAFF. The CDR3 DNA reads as TGTGCCAGCAGTTACTCAAGGGGGCGGACTGAAGCTTTCTTT.

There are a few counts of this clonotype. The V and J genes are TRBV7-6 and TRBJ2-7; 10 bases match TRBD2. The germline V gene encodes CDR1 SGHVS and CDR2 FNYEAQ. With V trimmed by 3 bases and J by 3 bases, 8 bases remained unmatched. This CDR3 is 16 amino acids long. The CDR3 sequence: CASSFGSGGGIYEQYF. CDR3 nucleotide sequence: TGTGCCAGCAGCTTCGGAAGCGGGGGGGGAATCTACGAGCAGTACTTC.

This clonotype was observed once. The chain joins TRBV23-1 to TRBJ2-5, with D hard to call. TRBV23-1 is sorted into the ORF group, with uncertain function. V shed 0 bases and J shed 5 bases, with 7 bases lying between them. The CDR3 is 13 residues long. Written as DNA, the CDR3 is TGCGCCAGCAGTCAATCTATGGGGGAGACCCAGTACTTC. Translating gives CASSQSMGETQYF.

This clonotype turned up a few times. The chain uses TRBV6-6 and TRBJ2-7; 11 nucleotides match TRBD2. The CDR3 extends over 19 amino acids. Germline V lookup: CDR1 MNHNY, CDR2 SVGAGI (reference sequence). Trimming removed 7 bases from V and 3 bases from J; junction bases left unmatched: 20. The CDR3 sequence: CASMPAPGDRGLAVYEQYF. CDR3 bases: TGTGCCAGCATGCCGGCCCCGGGAGACCGGGGACTAGCGGTCTACGAGCAGTACTTC.

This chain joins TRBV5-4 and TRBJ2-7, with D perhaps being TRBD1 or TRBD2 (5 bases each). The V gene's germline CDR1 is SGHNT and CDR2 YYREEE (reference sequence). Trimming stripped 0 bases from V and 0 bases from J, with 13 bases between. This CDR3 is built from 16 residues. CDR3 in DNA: TGTGCCAGCAGCTTGGGGCAGGGTGAGGGCTCCTACGAGCAGTACTTC. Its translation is CASSLGQGEGSYEQYF.

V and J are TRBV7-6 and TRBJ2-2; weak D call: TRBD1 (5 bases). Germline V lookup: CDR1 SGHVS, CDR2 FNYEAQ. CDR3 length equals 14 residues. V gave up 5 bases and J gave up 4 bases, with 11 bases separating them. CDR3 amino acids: CASSPQGSTGELFF. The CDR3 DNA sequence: TGTGCCAGCAGCCCTCAGGGTTCCACCGGGGAGCTGTTTTTT.

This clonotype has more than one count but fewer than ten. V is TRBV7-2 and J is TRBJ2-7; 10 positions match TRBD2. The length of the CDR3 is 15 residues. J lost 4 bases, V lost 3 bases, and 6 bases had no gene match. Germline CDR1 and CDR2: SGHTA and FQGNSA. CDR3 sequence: CASSFVSGGSYEQYF. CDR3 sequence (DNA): TGTGCCAGCAGCTTCGTTAGCGGGGGGTCGTACGAGCAGTACTTC.

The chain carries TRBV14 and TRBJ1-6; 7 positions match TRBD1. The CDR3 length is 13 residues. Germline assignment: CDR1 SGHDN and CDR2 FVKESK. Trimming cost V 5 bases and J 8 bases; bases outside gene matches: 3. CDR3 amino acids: CASSRQGYSPLHF. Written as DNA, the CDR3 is TGTGCCAGCAGCAGACAGGGCTATTCACCCCTCCACTTT.

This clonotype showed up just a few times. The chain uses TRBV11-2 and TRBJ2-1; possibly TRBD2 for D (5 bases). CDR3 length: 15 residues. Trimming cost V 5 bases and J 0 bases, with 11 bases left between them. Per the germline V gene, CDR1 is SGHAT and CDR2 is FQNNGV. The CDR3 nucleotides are TGTGCCAGCAGCCTAACTAGGAGCTCCTACAATGAGCAGTTCTTC. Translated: CASSLTRSSYNEQFF.